These 23 T cell receptor beta chains share one sample of origin, sequenced in a study of molecular identifiers for immune sequencing clone quantification. TCRdb reanalysed the PCR reads using MiXCR and keeps one entry per CDR3 protein. The sample consists of under 650,000 distinct CDR3 sequences, 15% to 20% of them appearing once. Sequencing was carried out using naive CD8+ T cells from blood, with Jurkat cell RNA spiked in. As to subset: FACS-sorted CD8+CD4-CCR7+CD45RA+ naive T cells. All receptors derive from a human donor in good health. Some libraries in this study had Jurkat cell RNA spiked in.

This clonotype has a handful of counts. The chain recombines TRBV12-3 or TRBV12-4 with TRBJ1-4, with 11 bases aligning to TRBD1. CDR3 length: 16 residues. J was trimmed by 3 bases and V by 6 bases; bases with no gene match: 6. CDR3 amino acids: CASRWGQGEANEKLFF. The DNA for the CDR3 is TGTGCCAGCAGATGGGGACAGGGGGAAGCTAATGAAAAACTGTTTTTT.

Ten or more counts support this clonotype. The chain uses TRBV6-5 and TRBJ2-2; D gene unclear. V was shortened by 0 bases and J by 5 bases, with 7 bases between the two germline ends. CDR3 size: 14 residues. Germline V gives CDR1 MNHEY, CDR2 SVGAGI. This chain's CDR3 is CASSYSGYTGELFF. The CDR3 nucleotides are TGTGCCAGCAGTTACTCGGGGTATACCGGGGAGCTGTTTTTT.

This clonotype has at least ten counts. V and J are TRBV19 and TRBJ1-5; D not resolved. CDR3 length: 15 amino acids. V was trimmed by 2 bases and J by 3 bases, leaving 11 bases between them. Germline V gene lookup returns CDR1 LNHDA and CDR2 SQIVND (reference sequence). The CDR3 loop reads CASSIYREPNQPQHF. The CDR3, as DNA: TGTGCCAGTAGTATATACCGGGAGCCCAATCAGCCCCAGCATTTT.

This clonotype was seen repeatedly, ten times or more. The chain carries TRBV5-6 and TRBJ2-5, with 10 nucleotides matching TRBD2. The CDR3 sequence is 16 residues long. Germline V gives CDR1 SGHDT, CDR2 YYEEEE. V lost 4 bases, J lost 2 bases, and 8 bases stayed unmatched. The CDR3 here is CASSLATSGIQETQYF. Written as DNA, the CDR3 is TGTGCCAGCAGCCTAGCCACTAGCGGGATTCAAGAGACCCAGTACTTC. Full variable domain (remainder filled in from reference TRBV5-6 and TRBJ2-5): DAGVTQSPTHLIKTRGQQVTLRCSPKSGHDTVSWYQQALGQGPQFIFQYYEEEERQRGNFPDRFSGHQFPNYSSELNVNALLLGDSALYLCASSLATSGIQETQYFGPGTRLLVL.

This clonotype was seen a single time. A junction end diverges from the germline sequence, so it may reflect a read error. Here the CDR3 reads CASSLARGETRYF. The CDR3 nucleotides are TGTGCCAGCAGCCTAGCGAGGGGAGAGACCCGGTACTTC. V gene TRBV25-1 combines with J gene TRBJ2-5, with a possible D match to TRBD2 (6 bases). The germline CDR1 and CDR2 sequences are MGHDK and SYGVNS. This CDR3 is 13 amino acids long.

This clonotype turned up a few times. The chain combines TRBV20-1 with TRBJ2-1; D is ambiguous. The CDR3 is made up of 11 amino acids. V was cut by 0 bases and J by 9 bases, with 6 bases left in between. Germline V gene lookup returns CDR1 DFQATT and CDR2 SNEGSKA (reference sequence). CDR3 amino acids: CSARDPSEQFF. The CDR3 DNA follows: TGCAGTGCTAGAGACCCCAGTGAGCAGTTCTTC.

There are many counts of this clonotype. J is TRBJ2-3 and V is TRBV29-1; 7 positions agree with TRBD1. Germline CDR1 SQVTM, CDR2 ANQGSEA. The CDR3 covers 11 residues. V gave up 6 bases and J gave up 9 bases; unmatched junction bases: 6. The CDR3 sequence is CSVDQDRTQYF. CDR3 nucleotide sequence: TGCAGCGTCGACCAGGACAGGACGCAGTATTTT.

A single count supports this clonotype. A much more abundant neighbour one base away suggests this may be a read error. The chain joins TRBV9 to TRBJ1-1, with a weak D call TRBD1 (5 bases). The CDR3 is made up of 14 amino acids. CDR1 and CDR2 from the germline V gene are SGDLS and YYNGEE. CDR3 protein: CVSSVAGGGTEAFF. CDR3 bases: TGTGTCAGCAGCGTAGCTGGTGGGGGCACTGAAGCTTTCTTT.

On this clonotype itself: Given a much more abundant clone one base away, this may be a read error. The chain has TRBV4-2 and TRBJ2-1; D perhaps matches TRBD1 (7 bases). CDR1 and CDR2 from the germline V gene are LGHNA and YNFKEQ. The CDR3 runs 17 residues. The CDR3, as DNA: TGTGCCAGCAGCCAACGAACGTACGACAGGGACTCTAGTGAGCAGTCCTTC. This sequence encodes CASSQRTYDRDSSEQSF.

On this clonotype: Being one base from a much bigger clone, this may be a read error. The V and J genes are TRBV4-3 and TRBJ1-5, with TRBD1 as a possible D gene (5 bases). Looked up from germline, CDR1 is LGHNA and CDR2 is YSLEER. The CDR3 consists of 15 residues. The CDR3 DNA follows: TGCGCCAGCGGCCAAGATAGGACATGGAGTCAGCCCCAGCATTTT. Translated, it gives CASGQDRTWSQPQHF.

In this sample, this clonotype turned up a few times. The chain joins TRBV11-3 to TRBJ2-3, with 10 bases that match TRBD2. CDR1 is SGHNT and CDR2 is YENEEA in the germline V gene. V gave up 3 bases and J gave up 3 bases; unmatched junction bases: 6. The CDR3 contains 16 residues. The CDR3 nucleotides read TGTGCCAGCAGCTTCCGGGGACTAGCGTCAACAGATACGCAGTATTTT. Translated, it gives CASSFRGLASTDTQYF.

This clonotype has a count of ten or more. The chain joins TRBV6-2 or TRBV6-3 to TRBJ1-4; the D is unclear. The CDR3 covers 14 residues. Germline assignment: CDR1 MNHEY and CDR2 SVGEGT. V was pared by 6 bases and J by 16 bases, with 24 bases between. CDR3 nucleotides: TGTGCCAGCAGCGACGGGAGGTTGCCCGGTGGCTCGTTTTTT. It translates to CASSDGRLPGGSFF.

For this clonotype: A much larger clone lies one base from this, so it may be a read error. The V call is TRBV28, the J call TRBJ2-7; 10 bases are shared with TRBD1. This CDR3 comprises 15 residues. V gave up 5 bases and J gave up 6 bases; unmatched junction bases: 10. From germline, CDR1 is MDHEN and CDR2 SYDVKM. CDR3 in DNA: TGTGCCAGCAGTCCGTCGGGGGACAGGGGCCGCGAGCAGTACTTC. The encoded protein is CASSPSGDRGREQYF.

V is TRBV7-9 and J is TRBJ2-7, with D possibly TRBD1 on 6 matching bases. The germline V gene has CDR1 SEHNR and CDR2 FQNEAQ (reference sequence). The CDR3 totals 15 residues. Between the trimmed V and J ends, which lost 1 base and 7 bases, there was a span of 17 bases. In nucleotides, the CDR3 is TGTGCCAGCAGCTTAGGACAGGCCATATCTCGGGAGCAGTACTTC. Protein sequence: CASSLGQAISREQYF.

Notes on this clonotype: A read error may be the cause here, since a much bigger clone is one base away. The genes are TRBV6-6 and TRBJ2-5; 7 bases fit TRBD1. Germline assignment: CDR1 MNHNY and CDR2 SVGAGI (reference sequence). V dropped 5 bases and J dropped 5; count of bases not matched to a gene: 11. The CDR3 contains 15 residues. The CDR3 DNA reads as TGTGCCAGCAGTAGAAACCGGGACAGCTGGGAGACCCAGTACTTC. Protein product: CASSRNRDSWETQYF.

V and J are TRBV7-9 and TRBJ2-7; 8 bases are a match to TRBD1. V lost 5 bases and J lost 3; bases outside the gene matches: 9. The CDR3 contains 15 residues. Germline V gene lookup returns CDR1 SEHNR and CDR2 FQNEAQ (reference sequence). CDR3 amino acids: CASSPRQGTNYEQYF. In DNA, the CDR3 is TGTGCCAGCAGCCCCAGACAGGGGACGAACTACGAGCAGTACTTC.

The chain carries TRBV4-2 and TRBJ1-4; D is perhaps TRBD1 (6 bases). The CDR3 covers 14 residues. The germline gives CDR1 LGHNA, CDR2 YNFKEQ. The V end was cut by 0 bases, the J end by 8 bases, with 10 bases between. CDR3 sequence (DNA): TGTGCCAGCAGCCAAGATCGGGGGCACGAAAAACTGTTTTTT. Translation: CASSQDRGHEKLFF.

The table lists this clonotype with a few counts. V is TRBV6-2 or TRBV6-3 and J is TRBJ2-7; a weak D match, TRBD1 (5 bases). The CDR3 has 15 residues. Trimming took off 10 bases at V and 2 bases at J, with 21 bases between the two ends. The V gene's germline CDR1 is MNHEY and CDR2 SVGEGT. In nucleotides, the CDR3 is TGTGCCACCGGTTTTGGGGCGAGCCAAACCTACGAGCAGTACTTC. This translates into CATGFGASQTYEQYF.

In this sample, this clonotype turned up many times. This sequence joins TRBV29-1 and TRBJ2-3, with D possibly matching TRBD1 (6 bases). CDR1 and CDR2 (germline): SQVTM, ANQGSEA. This CDR3 region has 15 residues. V was clipped by 5 bases and J by 1 base, with 16 bases between them. This chain's CDR3 is CSVCPGELCTDTQYF. The CDR3 nucleotides read TGCAGCGTTTGCCCAGGGGAGCTTTGCACAGATACGCAGTATTTT.

For this clonotype: This may arise from a read error, as a much more abundant clone is one base away. This chain uses TRBV6-8 with TRBJ2-2; tentative D call: TRBD1 (6 bases). This CDR3 contains 15 residues. Germline V gene sequence: CDR1 MNHGY, CDR2 SAAAGT. The CDR3 nucleotides are TGTGCCAGCAGCACAGGGACACTGAACACCGGGGAGCCGTTTTTT. This translates into CASSTGTLNTGEPFF.

In its sample, this clonotype was seen many times. The chain employs TRBV6-2 or TRBV6-3 and TRBJ2-3; 7 bases map to TRBD2. Germline V gives CDR1 MNHEY, CDR2 SVGEGT. CDR3 size: 13 residues. Trimming at V came to 5 bases and at J to 3 bases, leaving 2 bases not matched to a gene. The CDR3 DNA is TGTGCCAGCAGTAGCGGGAAGACAGATACGCAGTATTTT. This sequence encodes CASSSGKTDTQYF.

This clonotype was counted ten times or more. V gene TRBV9 combines with J gene TRBJ2-7; possibly TRBD2 for D (5 bases). Germline V CDR1 and CDR2: SGDLS, YYNGEE. The CDR3 totals 14 residues. The V and J ends lost 4 bases and 3 bases respectively, with 14 bases between them. The DNA for the CDR3 is TGTGCCAGCAGCACCACCCCGGGGAACTACGAGCAGTACTTC. Residues: CASSTTPGNYEQYF.

In its sample, this clonotype was seen many times. This chain connects TRBV4-1 to TRBJ2-5; no reliable D call. The germline CDR1 and CDR2 sequences are MGHRA and YSYEKL. The CDR3 has 15 amino acids. Deletions cut 0 bases from V and 1 base from J, with 9 bases between. CDR3 residues: CASSQDPLSQETQYF. The DNA of the CDR3 is TGCGCCAGCAGCCAAGATCCCCTCAGCCAAGAGACCCAGTACTTC.